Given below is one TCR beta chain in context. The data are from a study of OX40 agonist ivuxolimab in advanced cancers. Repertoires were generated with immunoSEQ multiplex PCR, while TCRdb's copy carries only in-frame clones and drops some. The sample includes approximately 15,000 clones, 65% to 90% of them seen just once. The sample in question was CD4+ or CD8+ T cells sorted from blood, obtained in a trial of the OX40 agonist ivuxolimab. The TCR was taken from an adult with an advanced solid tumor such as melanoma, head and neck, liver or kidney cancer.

CDR3 in amino acids: CASSLYGQETQYF. Written as DNA, the CDR3 is TGTGCCAGCAGTTTATACGGCCAAGAGACCCAGTACTTC. The chain joins TRBV6-1 to TRBJ2-5; no reliable D call. Germline V CDR1 and CDR2: MNHNS, SASEGT. V was trimmed by 5 bases and J by 1 base, leaving 8 bases between them. This CDR3 has 13 amino acids.